The clone carrying this TCR beta chain occurred a few times. Its antigen is unidentified. Unique molecular identifiers featured in each of the TCR beta cDNA libraries. From approximately 0.95 to 9.8 million T cells, around 500,000 cDNA molecules were obtained. TCRdb fed the PCR reads into MiXCR, producing one record per CDR3 protein. The profile shows hundreds of thousands of distinct CDR3 sequences, 55% to 60% of them singletons. The entry originates in a study of post-analysis software for immune sequencing data. Study-level information: Relapsing-remitting, secondary progressive and progressive-relapsing forms made up the multiple sclerosis disease courses. Overall study findings and caveats: Relative to controls, patients had about five TRBV segments at higher frequency, with TRBV5-6, TRBV5-1 and TRBV20-1 among these. Compared against controls, patients with multiple sclerosis displayed significantly lower normalized Chao1 diversity. Batch-matched samples strongly co-clustered by F measure.

V lost 4 bases, J lost 6 bases, and 6 bases stayed unmatched. Germline V gene sequence: CDR1 MNHEY, CDR2 SVGEGT. The CDR3 totals 15 residues. Sequenced: blood. The sequence derives from a girl aged 2-10 years with multiple sclerosis. The chain carries TRBV6-2 or TRBV6-3 and TRBJ2-1, with 10 bases matching TRBD2. CDR3 bases: TGTGCCAGCAGTTCCTTAGCGGGAGGTACCAATGAGCAGTTCTTC. Translating gives CASSSLAGGTNEQFF.